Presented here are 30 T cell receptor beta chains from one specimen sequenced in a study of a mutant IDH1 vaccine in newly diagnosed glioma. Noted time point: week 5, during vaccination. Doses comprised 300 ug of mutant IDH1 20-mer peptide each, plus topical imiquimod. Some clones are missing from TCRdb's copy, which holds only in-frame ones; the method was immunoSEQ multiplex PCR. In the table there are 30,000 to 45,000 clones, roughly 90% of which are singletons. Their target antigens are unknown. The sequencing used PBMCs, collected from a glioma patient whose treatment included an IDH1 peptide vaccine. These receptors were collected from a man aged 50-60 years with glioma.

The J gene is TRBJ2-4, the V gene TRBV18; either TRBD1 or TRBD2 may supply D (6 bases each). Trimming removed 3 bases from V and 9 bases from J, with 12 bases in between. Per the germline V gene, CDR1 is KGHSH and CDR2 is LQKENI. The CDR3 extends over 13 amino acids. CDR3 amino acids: CASSPGGHGIQYF. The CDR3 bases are TGTGCCAGCTCACCGGGGGGCCACGGCATTCAGTACTTC. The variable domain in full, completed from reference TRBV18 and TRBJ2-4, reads NAGVMQNPRHLVRRRGQEARLRCSPMKGHSHVYWYRQLPEEGLKFMVYLQKENIIDESGMPKERFSAEFPKEGPSILRIQQVVRGDSAAYFCASSPGGHGIQYFGAGTRLSVL.

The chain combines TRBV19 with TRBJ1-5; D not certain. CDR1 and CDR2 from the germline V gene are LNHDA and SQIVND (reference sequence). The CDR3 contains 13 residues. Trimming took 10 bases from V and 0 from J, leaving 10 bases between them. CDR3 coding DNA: TGTGCCACCGGACGGCGTAGCAATCAGCCCCAGCATTTT. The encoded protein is CATGRRSNQPQHF.

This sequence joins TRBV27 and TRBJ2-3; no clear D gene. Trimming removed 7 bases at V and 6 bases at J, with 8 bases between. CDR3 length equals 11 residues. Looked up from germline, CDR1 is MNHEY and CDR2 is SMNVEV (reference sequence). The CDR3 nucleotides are TGTGCCAGCACCAACGGGGATACGCAGTATTTT. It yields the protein CASTNGDTQYF.

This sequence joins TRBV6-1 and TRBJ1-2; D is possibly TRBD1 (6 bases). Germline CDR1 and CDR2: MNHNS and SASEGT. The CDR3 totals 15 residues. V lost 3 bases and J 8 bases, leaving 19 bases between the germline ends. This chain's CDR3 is CASSELRAGVYGYTF. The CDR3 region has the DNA TGTGCCAGCAGTGAGTTGCGGGCAGGGGTTTACGGCTACACCTTC.

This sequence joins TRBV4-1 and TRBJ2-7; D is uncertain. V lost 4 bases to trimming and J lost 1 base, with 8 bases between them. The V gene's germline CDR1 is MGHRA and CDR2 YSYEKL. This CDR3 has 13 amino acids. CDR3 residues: CASSRGNSYEQYF. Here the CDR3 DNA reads TGCGCCAGCAGCCGAGGAAATTCCTACGAGCAGTACTTC.

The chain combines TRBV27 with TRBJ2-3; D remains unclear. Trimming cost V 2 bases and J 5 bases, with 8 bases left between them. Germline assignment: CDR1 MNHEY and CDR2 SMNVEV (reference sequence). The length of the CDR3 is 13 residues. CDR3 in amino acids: CASSLIERDTQYF. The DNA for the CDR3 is TGTGCCAGCAGTTTAATAGAACGAGATACGCAGTATTTT.

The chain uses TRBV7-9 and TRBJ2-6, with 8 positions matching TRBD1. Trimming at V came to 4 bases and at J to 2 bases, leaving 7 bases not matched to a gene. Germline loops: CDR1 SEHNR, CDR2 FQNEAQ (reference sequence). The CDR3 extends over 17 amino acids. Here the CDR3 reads CASSWRDRLAGANVLTF. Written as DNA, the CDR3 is TGTGCCAGCAGCTGGAGGGACAGGCTTGCTGGGGCCAACGTCCTGACTTTC.

CDR3 residues: CASSGAQSGYTEAFF. The CDR3 DNA follows: TGTGCCAGCAGTGGGGCCCAGAGCGGGTACACTGAAGCTTTCTTT. This chain links TRBV6-1 with TRBJ1-1; no reliable D call. V was shortened by 4 bases and J by 3 bases, with 15 bases between the two germline ends. The CDR3 loop spans 15 amino acids. Germline CDR1 MNHNS, CDR2 SASEGT.

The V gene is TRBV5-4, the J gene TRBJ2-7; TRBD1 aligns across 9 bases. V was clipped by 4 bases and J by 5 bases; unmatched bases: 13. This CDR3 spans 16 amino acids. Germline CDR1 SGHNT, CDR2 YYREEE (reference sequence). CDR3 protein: CASSNLTGQGSHEQYF. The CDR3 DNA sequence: TGTGCCAGCAGCAACCTAACTGGACAGGGGTCCCACGAGCAGTACTTC.

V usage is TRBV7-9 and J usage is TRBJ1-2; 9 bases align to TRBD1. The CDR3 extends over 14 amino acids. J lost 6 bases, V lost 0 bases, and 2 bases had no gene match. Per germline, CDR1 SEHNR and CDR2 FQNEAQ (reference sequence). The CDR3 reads CASSLATGGHGYTF. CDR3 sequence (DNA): TGTGCCAGCAGCTTAGCGACAGGGGGTCATGGCTACACCTTC.

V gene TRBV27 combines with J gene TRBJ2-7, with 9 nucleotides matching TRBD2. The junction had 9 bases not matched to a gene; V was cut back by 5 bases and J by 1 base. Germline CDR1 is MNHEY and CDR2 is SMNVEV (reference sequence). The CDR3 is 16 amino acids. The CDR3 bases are TGTGCCAGCAGTCGGCCTCGAGCGGGAGGTTCCTACGAGCAGTACTTC. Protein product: CASSRPRAGGSYEQYF.

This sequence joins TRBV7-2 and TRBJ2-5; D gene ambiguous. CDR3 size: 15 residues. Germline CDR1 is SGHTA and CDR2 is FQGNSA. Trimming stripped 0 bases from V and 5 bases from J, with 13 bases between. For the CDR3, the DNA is TGTGCCAGCAGCTTAGCGAGATCCAGTGGGGAGACCCAGTACTTC. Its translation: CASSLARSSGETQYF.

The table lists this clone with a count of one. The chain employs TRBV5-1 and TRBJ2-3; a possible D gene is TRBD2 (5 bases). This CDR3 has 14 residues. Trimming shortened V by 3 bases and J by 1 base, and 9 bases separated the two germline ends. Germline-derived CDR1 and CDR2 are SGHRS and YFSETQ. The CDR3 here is CASSSGMGTDTQYF. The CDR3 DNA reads TGCGCCAGCAGCTCCGGGATGGGCACAGATACGCAGTATTTT. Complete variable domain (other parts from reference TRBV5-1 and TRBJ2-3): KAGVTQTPRYLIKTRGQQVTLSCSPISGHRSVSWYQQTPGQGLQFLFEYFSETQRNKGNFPGRFSGRQFSNSRSEMNVSTLELGDSALYLCASSSGMGTDTQYFGPGTRLTVL.

CDR3 region: CASSDSTGGADTQYF. CDR3 sequence (DNA): TGTGCCAGCAGTGACTCGACAGGGGGCGCAGATACGCAGTATTTT. The chain links TRBV6-4 to TRBJ2-3; 10 nucleotides align to TRBD1. Germline V lookup: CDR1 MRHNA, CDR2 SNTAGT. The CDR3 extends over 15 amino acids. The junction had 1 base not matched to a gene; V was cut back by 0 bases and J by 4 bases.

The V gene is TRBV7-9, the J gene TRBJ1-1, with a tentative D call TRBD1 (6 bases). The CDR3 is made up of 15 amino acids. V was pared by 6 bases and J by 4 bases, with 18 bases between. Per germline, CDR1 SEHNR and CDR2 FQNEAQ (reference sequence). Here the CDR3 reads CASSTPTGSLTEAFF. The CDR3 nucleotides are TGTGCCAGCAGTACACCCACAGGGTCGCTCACTGAAGCTTTCTTT. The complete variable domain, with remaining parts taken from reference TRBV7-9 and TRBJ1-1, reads DTGVSQNPRHKITKRGQNVTFRCDPISEHNRLYWYRQTLGQGPEFLTYFQNEAQLEKSRLLSDRFSAERPKGSFSTLEIQRTEQGDSAMYLCASSTPTGSLTEAFFGQGTRLTVV.

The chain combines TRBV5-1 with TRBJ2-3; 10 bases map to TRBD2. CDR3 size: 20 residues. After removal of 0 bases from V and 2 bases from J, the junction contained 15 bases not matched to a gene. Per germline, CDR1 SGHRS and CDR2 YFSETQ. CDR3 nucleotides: TGCGCCAGCAGCTTGGTTTTTCGAGTTGAGCGGGGGGGCCCCACAGATACGCAGTATTTT. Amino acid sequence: CASSLVFRVERGGPTDTQYF.

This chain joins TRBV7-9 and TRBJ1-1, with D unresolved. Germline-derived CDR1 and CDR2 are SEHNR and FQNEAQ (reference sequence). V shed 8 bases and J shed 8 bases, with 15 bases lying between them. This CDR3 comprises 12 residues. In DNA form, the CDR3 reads TGTGCCAGCTCCCCCCCCCGAACAGAAGCTTTCTTT. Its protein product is CASSPPRTEAFF.

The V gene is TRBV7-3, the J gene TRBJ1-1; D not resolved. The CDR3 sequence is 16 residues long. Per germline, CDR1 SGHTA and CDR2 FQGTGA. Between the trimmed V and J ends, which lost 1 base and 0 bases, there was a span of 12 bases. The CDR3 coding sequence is TGTGCCAGCAGCTTAATCCCTGGACGGATGAACACTGAAGCTTTCTTT. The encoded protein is CASSLIPGRMNTEAFF.

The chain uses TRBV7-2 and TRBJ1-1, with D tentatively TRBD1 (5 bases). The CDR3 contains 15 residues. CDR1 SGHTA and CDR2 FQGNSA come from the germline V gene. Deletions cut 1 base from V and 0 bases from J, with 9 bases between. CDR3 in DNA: TGTGCCAGCAGCTTAGGGAGGGGACTGAACACTGAAGCTTTCTTT. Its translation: CASSLGRGLNTEAFF.

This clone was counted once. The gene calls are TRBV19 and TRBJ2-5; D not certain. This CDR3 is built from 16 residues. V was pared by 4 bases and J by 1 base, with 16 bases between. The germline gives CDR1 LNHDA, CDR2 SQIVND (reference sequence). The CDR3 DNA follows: TGTGCCAGTAGTAGGGCTTTCGTCAGCCGCCAAGAGACCCAGTACTTC. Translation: CASSRAFVSRQETQYF.

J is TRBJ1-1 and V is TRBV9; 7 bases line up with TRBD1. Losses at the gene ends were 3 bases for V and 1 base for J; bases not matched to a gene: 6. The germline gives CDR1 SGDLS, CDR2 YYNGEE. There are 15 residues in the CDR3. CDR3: CASSATGQTNTEAFF. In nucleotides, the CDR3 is TGTGCCAGCAGCGCTACGGGACAGACGAACACTGAAGCTTTCTTT.

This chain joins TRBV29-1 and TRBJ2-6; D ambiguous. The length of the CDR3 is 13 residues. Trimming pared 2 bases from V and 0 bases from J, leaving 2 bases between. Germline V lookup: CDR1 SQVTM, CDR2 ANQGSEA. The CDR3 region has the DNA TGCAGCGTTGAATCCTCTGGGGCCAACGTCCTGACTTTC. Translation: CSVESSGANVLTF.

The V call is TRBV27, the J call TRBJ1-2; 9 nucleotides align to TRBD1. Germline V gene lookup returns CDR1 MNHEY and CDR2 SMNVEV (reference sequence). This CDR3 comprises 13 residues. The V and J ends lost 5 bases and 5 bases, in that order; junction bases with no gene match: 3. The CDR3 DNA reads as TGTGCCAGCAGTAGACAGGGGGGATATGGCTACACCTTC. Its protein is CASSRQGGYGYTF.

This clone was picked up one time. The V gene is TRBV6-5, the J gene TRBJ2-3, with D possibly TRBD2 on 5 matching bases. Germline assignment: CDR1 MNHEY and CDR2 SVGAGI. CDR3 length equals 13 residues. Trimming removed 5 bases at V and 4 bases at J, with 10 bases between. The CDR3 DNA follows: TGTGCCAGCAGTCGAGGGTTGGCAGATACGCAGTATTTT. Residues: CASSRGLADTQYF.

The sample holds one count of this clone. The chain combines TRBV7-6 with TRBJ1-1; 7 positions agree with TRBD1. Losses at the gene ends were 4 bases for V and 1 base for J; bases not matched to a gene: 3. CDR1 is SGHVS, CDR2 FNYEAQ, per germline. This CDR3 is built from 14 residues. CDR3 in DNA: TGTGCCAGCAGCTCCGGGACAGAGAACACTGAAGCTTTCTTT. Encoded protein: CASSSGTENTEAFF. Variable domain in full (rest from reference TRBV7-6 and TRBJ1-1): GAGVSQSPRYKVTKRGQDVALRCDPISGHVSLYWYRQALGQGPEFLTYFNYEAQQDKSGLPNDRFSAERPEGSISTLTIQRTEQRDSAMYRCASSSGTENTEAFFGQGTRLTVV.

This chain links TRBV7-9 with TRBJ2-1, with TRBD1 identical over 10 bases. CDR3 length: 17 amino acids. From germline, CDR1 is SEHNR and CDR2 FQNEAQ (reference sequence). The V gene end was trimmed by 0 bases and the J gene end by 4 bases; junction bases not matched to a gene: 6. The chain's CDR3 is CASSLAGWTGGYNEQFF. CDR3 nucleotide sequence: TGTGCCAGCAGCTTAGCAGGTTGGACAGGGGGGTACAATGAGCAGTTCTTC.

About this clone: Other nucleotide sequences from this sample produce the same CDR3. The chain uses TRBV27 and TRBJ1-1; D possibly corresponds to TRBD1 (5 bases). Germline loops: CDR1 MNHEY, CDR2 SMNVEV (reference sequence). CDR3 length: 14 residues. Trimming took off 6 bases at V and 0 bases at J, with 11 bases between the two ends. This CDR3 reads CASSPGLMNTEAFF. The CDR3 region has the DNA TGTGCCAGCAGCCCAGGGCTCATGAACACTGAAGCTTTCTTT.

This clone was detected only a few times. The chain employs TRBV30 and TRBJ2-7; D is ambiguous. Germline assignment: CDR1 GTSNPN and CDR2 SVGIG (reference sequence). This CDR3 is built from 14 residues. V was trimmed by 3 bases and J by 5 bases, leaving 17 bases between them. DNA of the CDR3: TGTGCCTGGAGAAAAGTGCTTCAAAGCCACGAGCAGTACTTC. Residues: CAWRKVLQSHEQYF.

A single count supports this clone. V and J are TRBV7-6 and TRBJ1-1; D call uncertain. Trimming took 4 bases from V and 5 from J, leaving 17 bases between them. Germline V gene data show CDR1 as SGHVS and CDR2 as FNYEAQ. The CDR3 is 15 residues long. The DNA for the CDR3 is TGTGCCAGCAGCTCCCAAGGCGCCCTCGGGACTGAAGCTTTCTTT. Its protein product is CASSSQGALGTEAFF.

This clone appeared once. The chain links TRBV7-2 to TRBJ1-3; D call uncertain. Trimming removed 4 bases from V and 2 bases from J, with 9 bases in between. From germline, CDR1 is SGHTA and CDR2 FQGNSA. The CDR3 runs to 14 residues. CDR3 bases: TGTGCCAGCAGCTCTTCCGGGACTGGAAACACCATATATTTT. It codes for CASSSSGTGNTIYF.